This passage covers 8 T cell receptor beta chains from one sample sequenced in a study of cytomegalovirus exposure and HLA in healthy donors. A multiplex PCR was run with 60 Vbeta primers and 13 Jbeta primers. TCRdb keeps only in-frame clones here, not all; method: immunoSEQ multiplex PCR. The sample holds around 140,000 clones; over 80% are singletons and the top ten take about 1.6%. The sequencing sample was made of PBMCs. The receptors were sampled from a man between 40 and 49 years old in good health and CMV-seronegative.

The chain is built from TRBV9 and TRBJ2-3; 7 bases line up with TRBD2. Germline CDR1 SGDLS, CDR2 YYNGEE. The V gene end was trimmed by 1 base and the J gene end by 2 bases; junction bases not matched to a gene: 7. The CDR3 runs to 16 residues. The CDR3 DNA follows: TGTGCCAGCAGCGTATTGGCTAGCGGCCCCACAGATACGCAGTATTTT. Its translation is CASSVLASGPTDTQYF.

In DNA, the CDR3 is TGTGCCAGTAGTATGAAATCGGGGGTGGACACCGGGGAGCTGTTTTTT. Translation: CASSMKSGVDTGELFF. This chain uses TRBV19 with TRBJ2-2; D possibly corresponds to TRBD2 (6 bases). CDR1 and CDR2 (germline): LNHDA, SQIVND (reference sequence). Trimming removed 3 bases from V and 3 bases from J, with 14 bases in between. This CDR3 is 16 amino acids long. The full variable domain, with the rest looked up from reference TRBV19 and TRBJ2-2, is DGGITQSPKYLFRKEGQNVTLSCEQNLNHDAMYWYRQDPGQGLRLIYYSQIVNDFQKGDIAEGYSVSREKKESFPLTVTSAQKNPTAFYLCASSMKSGVDTGELFFGEGSRLTVL.

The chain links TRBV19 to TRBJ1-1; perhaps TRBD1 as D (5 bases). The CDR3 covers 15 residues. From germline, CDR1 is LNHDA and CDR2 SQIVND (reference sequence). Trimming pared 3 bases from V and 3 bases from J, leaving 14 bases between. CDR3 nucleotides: TGTGCCAGTAGTATCTCCAGGGTTCGGGACACTGAAGCTTTCTTT. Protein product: CASSISRVRDTEAFF.

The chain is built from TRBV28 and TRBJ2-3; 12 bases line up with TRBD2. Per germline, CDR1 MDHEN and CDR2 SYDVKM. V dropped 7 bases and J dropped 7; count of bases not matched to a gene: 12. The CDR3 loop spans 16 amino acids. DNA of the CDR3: TGTGCCAGCACCCCTGGGCTAGCGGGGGGGCCTAATACGCAGTATTTT. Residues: CASTPGLAGGPNTQYF. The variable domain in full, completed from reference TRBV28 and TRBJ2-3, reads DVKVTQSSRYLVKRTGEKVFLECVQDMDHENMFWYRQDPGLGLRLIYFSYDVKMKEKGDIPEGYSVSREKKERFSLILESASTNQTSMYLCASTPGLAGGPNTQYFGPGTRLTVL.

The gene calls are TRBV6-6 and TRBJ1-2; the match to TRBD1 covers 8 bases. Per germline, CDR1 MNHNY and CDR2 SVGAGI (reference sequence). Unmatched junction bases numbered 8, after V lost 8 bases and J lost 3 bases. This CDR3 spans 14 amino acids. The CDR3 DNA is TGTGCCAGCCTCACACCGGGACAGGACTATGGCTACACCTTC. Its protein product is CASLTPGQDYGYTF.

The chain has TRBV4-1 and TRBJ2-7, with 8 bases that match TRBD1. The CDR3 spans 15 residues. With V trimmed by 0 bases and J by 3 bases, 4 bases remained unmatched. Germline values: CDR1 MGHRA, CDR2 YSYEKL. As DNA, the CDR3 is TGCGCCAGCAGCCAAGATCCGGGGACAGGCTACGAGCAGTACTTC. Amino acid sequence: CASSQDPGTGYEQYF.

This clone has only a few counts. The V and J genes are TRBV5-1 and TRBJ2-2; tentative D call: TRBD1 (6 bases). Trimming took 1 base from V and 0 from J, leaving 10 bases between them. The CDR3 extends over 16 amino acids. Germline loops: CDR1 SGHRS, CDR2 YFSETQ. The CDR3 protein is CASSLIRGANTGELFF. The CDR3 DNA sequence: TGCGCCAGCAGCTTGATCAGGGGCGCGAACACCGGGGAGCTGTTTTTT.

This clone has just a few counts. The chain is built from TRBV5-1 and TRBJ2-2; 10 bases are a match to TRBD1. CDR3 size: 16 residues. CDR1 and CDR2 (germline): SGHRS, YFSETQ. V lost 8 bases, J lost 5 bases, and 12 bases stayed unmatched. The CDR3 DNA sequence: TGCGCCAGTCGATCACCCGGGACAGGGGTTACCGGGGAGCTGTTTTTT. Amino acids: CASRSPGTGVTGELFF.